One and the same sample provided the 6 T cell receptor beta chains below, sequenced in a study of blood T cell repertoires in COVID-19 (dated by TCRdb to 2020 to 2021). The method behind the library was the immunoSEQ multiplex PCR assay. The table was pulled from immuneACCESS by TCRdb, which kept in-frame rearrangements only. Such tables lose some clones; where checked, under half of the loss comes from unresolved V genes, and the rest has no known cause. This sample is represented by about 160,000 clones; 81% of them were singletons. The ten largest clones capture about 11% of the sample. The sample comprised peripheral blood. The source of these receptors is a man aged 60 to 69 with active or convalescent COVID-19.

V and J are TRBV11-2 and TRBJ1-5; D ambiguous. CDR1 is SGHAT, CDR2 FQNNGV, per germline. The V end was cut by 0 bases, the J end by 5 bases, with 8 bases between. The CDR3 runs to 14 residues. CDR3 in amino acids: CASSLDRSDQPQHF. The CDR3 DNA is TGTGCCAGCAGCTTAGATCGAAGCGATCAGCCCCAGCATTTT.

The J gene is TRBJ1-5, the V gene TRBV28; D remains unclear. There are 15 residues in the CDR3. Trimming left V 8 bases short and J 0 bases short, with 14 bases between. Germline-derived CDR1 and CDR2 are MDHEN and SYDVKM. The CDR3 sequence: CASLVGGDSNQPQHF. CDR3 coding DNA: TGTGCCAGCCTTGTTGGCGGGGATAGCAATCAGCCCCAGCATTTT.

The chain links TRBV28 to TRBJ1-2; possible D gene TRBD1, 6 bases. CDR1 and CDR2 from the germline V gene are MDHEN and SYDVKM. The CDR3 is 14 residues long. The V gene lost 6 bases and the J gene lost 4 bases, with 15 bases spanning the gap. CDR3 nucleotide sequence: TGTGCCAGCAGCCCAGCTACCAGGGGCTATGGCTACACCTTC. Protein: CASSPATRGYGYTF.

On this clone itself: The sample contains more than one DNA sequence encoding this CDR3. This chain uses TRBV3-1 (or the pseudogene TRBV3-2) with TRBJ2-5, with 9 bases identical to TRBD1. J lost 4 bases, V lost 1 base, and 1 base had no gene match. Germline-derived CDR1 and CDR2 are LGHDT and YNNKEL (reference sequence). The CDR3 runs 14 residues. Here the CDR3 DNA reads TGTGCCAGCAGCCAAGGGACAGGGGTAGAGACCCAGTACTTC. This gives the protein CASSQGTGVETQYF.

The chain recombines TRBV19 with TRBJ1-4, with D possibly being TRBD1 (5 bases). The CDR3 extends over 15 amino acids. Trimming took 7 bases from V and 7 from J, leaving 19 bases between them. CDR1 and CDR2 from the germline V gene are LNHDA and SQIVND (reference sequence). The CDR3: CASTISGGRSEKLFF. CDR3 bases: TGTGCCAGTACCATCTCGGGGGGTAGAAGTGAAAAACTGTTTTTT.

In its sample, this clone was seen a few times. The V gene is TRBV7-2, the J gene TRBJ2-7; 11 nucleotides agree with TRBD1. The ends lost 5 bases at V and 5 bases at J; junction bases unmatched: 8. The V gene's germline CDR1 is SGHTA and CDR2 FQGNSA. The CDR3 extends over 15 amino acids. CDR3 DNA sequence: TGTGCCAGCAGCCTTCCGGGACAGGGGGTCCACGAGCAGTACTTC. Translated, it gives CASSLPGQGVHEQYF.